The clone carrying this T cell receptor beta chain was observed a handful of times. No antigen is known for it. The record originates from a study of early T cells in non-severe SARS-CoV-2 infection. Whole-study results and caveats: Private and CD4 specificities were missed by VDJdb matching, skewed to anti-spike CD8.

The protocol attached unique molecular identifiers to individual cDNA molecules. TCRdb fed the 5' RACE reads into MiXCR, producing one record per CDR3 protein. The data hold more than 45,000 distinct CDR3 sequences, with more than 7% observed a single time. The sequenced sample was whole blood. The origin of this receptor is an adult who was a healthcare worker with PCR-confirmed SARS-CoV-2 infection or an uninfected control (not recorded which).

The CDR3: CASSRLDNEQFF. The CDR3 DNA reads as TGTGCCAGCAGCCGACTAGATAATGAGCAGTTCTTC. The chain joins TRBV7-9 to TRBJ2-1; a possible D gene is TRBD2 (6 bases). This CDR3 region has 12 residues. Germline-derived CDR1 and CDR2 are SEHNR and FQNEAQ (reference sequence). Trimming pared 5 bases from V and 7 bases from J, leaving 9 bases between.